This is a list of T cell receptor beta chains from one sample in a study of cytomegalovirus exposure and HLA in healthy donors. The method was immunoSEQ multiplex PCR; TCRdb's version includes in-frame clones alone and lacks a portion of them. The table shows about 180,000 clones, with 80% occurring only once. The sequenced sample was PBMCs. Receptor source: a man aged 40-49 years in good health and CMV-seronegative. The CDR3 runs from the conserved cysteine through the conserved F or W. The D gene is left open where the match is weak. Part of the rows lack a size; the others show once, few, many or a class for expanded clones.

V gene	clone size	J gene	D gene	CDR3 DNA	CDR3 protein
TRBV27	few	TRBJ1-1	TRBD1	TGTGCCAGCAGCCGACAGGGGGCCCCAAGGGAAGCTTTCTTT	CASSRQGAPREAFF
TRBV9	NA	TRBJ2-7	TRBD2	TGTGCCAGCAGCGGCGGGAGGGACTCCTACGAGCAGTACTTC	CASSGGRDSYEQYF
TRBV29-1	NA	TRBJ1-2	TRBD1	TGCAGCGTTGACCGGGACAGGACTAACTATGGCTACACCTTC	CSVDRDRTNYGYTF
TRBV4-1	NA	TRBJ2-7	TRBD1	TGCGCCAGCAGCCCTGACAGGGGGCTCTACGAGCAGTACTTC	CASSPDRGLYEQYF
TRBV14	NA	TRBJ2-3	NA	TGTGCCAGCAGCCCCTCAACTCAAGCGCAGTATTTT	CASSPSTQAQYF
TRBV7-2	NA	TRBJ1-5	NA	TGTGCCAGCAGCTTAGGGGCCACGACCCAGCATTTT	CASSLGATTQHF
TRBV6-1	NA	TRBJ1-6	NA	TGTGCCAGCAGGTTACAGGCGACTGATAATTCACCCCTCCACTTT	CASRLQATDNSPLHF
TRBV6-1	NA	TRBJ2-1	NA	TGTGCCAGCAGTGAAGGCGACCGACATTCCGAGCAGTTCTTC	CASSEGDRHSEQFF
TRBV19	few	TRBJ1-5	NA	TGTGCCAGTTGGGCAGGGAGGAATCAGCCCCAGCATTTT	CASWAGRNQPQHF
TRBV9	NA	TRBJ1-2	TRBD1	TGTGCCAGCAGCGTAGCTCCGACAGGGACCTATGGCTACACCTTC	CASSVAPTGTYGYTF
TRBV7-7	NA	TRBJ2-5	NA	TGTGCCAGCAGCTCCAACACCCAAGAGACCCAGTACTTC	CASSSNTQETQYF
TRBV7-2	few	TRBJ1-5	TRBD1	TGTGCCAGCAGCCCAGGACAGGGGGCTGGGCAGCCCCAGCATTTT	CASSPGQGAGQPQHF
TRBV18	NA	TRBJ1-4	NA	TGTGCCAGCTCACCACCGGAGGGGCTGAATGAAAAACTGTTTTTT	CASSPPEGLNEKLFF
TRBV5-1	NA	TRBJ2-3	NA	TGCGCCAGCAGCTTGGGGGAGGACTTGCAGTATTTT	CASSLGEDLQYF
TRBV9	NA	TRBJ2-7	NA	TGTGCCAGCAGCCTCGCCGCTACCTCCTACGAGCAGTACTTC	CASSLAATSYEQYF
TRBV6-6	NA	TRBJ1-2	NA	TGTGCCAGCAGTTCCCCCGAGGAGGGAGTATATGGCTACACCTTC	CASSSPEEGVYGYTF
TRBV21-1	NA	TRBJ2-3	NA	TGTGCCAGCCGCCTCGGTTCATTTCGGCAGGGAACAGATACGCAGTATTTT	CASRLGSFRQGTDTQYF
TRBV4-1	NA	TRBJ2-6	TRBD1	TGCGCCAGCAGCCCCGGACAGGGTCCAACCTCTGGGGCCAACGTCCTGACTTTC	CASSPGQGPTSGANVLTF
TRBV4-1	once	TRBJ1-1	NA	TGCGCCAGCAGCCACGTGGGCCGTTCTACGAGCACTGAAGCTTTCTTT	CASSHVGRSTSTEAFF
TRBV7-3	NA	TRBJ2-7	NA	TGTGCCAGCCTCTCCGAGGATTTCTCCTACGAGCAGTACTTC	CASLSEDFSYEQYF
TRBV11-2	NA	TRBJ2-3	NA	TGTGCCAGCAGCTTAGGCGGGTTTGGCGCAGATACGCAGTATTTT	CASSLGGFGADTQYF
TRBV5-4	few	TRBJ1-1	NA	TGTGCCAGCAGCTTGGATCGGGGAAACACTGAAGCTTTCTTT	CASSLDRGNTEAFF
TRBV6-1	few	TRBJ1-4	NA	TGTGCCAGCTTGCGGCAACTAAATGAAAAACTGTTTTTT	CASLRQLNEKLFF
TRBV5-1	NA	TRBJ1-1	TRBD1	TGCGCCAGCAGCTGGGGGACAGGGGTGAACACTGAAGCTTTCTTT	CASSWGTGVNTEAFF
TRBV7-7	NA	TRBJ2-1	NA	TGTGCCAGCAGCTTGGGGGACACAAGATGGGATGAGCAGTTCTTC	CASSLGDTRWDEQFF
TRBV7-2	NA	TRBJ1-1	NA	TGTGCCAGCACAAACCCTCCAGTGAACACTGAAGCTTTCTTT	CASTNPPVNTEAFF
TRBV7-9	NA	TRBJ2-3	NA	TGTGCCAGCAGCTTAGACACCTTAGATACGCAGTATTTT	CASSLDTLDTQYF
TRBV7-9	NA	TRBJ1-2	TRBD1	TGTGCCAGCAGCTTAGCGCTTGGGACAGGGAATGGCTACACCTTC	CASSLALGTGNGYTF
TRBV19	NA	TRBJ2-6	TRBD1	TGTGCCACCCGGTGGACAGGATCTGGGGCCAACGTCCTGACTTTC	CATRWTGSGANVLTF
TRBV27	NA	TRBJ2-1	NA	TGTGCCAGCAGTCTCGGCAGGCTCTACAATGAGCAGTTCTTC	CASSLGRLYNEQFF
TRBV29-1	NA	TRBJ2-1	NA	TGCAGCGTGGTACTGCTTTCCTACAATGAGCAGTTCTTC	CSVVLLSYNEQFF
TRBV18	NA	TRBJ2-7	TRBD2	TGTGCCAGCTCACCCCCCGGGGGGAGGGCCTACGAGCAGTACTTC	CASSPPGGRAYEQYF
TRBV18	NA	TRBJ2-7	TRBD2	TGTGCCAGCTCACATTTAGCGGGAGACCACGAGCAGTACTTC	CASSHLAGDHEQYF
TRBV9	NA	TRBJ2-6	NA	TGTGCCAGCAGCGTCACAGCAGGGGCCAACGTCCTGACTTTC	CASSVTAGANVLTF
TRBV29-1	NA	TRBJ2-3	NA	TGCAGCGTTGAAAGGGTCAGGGGAAGCACAGATACGCAGTATTTT	CSVERVRGSTDTQYF
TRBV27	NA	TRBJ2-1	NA	TGTGCCAGCAGTGGGGGGGACAGGAGCGTGAACTCCTACAATGAGCAGTTCTTC	CASSGGDRSVNSYNEQFF
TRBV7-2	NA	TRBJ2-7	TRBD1	TGTGCCAGCAGCTCGACAGGGTTCGAGCAGTACTTC	CASSSTGFEQYF
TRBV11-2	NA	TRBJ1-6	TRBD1	TGTGCCAGCAGCTTCAGACAGGGACCCACCTATAATTCACCCCTCCACTTT	CASSFRQGPTYNSPLHF
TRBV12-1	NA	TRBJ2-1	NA	TGTGCCAGCACCGGGCTAGCGGGAGGCCACGAGCAGTTCTTC	CASTGLAGGHEQFF
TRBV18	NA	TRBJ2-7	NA	TGTGCCAGCTCACCACAACAGGCCTTGGGTTCCTACGAGCAGTACTTC	CASSPQQALGSYEQYF
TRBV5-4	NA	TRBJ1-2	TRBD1	TGTGCCAGCAGCCTCCGGACAGGGGGCGGGCAGAGCTATGGCTACACCTTC	CASSLRTGGGQSYGYTF
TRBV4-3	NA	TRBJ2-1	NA	TGCGCCAGCAGCCAGCGGGACAGAAGCTACAATGAGCAGTTCTTC	CASSQRDRSYNEQFF
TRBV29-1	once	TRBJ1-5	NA	TGCAGCGTTGGTGGGGGGGGGCGTCAGCCCCAGCATTTT	CSVGGGGRQPQHF